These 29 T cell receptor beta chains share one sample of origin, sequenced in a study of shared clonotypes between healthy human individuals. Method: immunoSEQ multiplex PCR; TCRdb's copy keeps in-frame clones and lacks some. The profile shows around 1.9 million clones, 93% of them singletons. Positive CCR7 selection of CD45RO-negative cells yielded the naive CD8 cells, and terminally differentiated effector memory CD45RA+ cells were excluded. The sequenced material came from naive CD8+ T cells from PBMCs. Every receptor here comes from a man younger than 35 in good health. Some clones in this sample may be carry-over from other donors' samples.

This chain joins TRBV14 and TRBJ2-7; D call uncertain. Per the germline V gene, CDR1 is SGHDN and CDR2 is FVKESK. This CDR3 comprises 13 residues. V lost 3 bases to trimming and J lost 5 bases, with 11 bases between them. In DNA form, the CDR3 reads TGTGCCAGCAGCCATTCCACGGGTAACGAGCAGTACTTC. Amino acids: CASSHSTGNEQYF.

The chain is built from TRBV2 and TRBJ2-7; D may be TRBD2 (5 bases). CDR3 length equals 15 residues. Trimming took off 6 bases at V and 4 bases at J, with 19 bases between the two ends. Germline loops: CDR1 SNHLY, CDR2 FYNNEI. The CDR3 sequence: CASRSIREWSYEQYF. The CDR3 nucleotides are TGTGCCAGCAGATCTATACGGGAATGGAGTTACGAGCAGTACTTC. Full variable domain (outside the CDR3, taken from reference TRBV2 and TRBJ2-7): EPEVTQTPSHQVTQMGQEVILRCVPISNHLYFYWYRQILGQKVEFLVSFYNNEISEKSEIFDDQFSVERPDGSNFTLKIRSTKLEDSAMYFCASRSIREWSYEQYFGPGTRLTVT.

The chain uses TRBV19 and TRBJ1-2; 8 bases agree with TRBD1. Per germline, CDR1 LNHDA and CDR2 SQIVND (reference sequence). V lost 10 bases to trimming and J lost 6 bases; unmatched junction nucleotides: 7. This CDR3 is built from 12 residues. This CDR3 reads CATRQGLNGYTF. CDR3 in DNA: TGTGCCACTCGACAGGGGCTGAATGGCTACACCTTC.

The CDR3 region has the DNA TGTGCCAGCTCACCATCAGTTGAAACTGAAGCTTTCTTT. Encoded protein: CASSPSVETEAFF. The chain carries TRBV18 and TRBJ1-1; the D is unclear. Germline loops: CDR1 KGHSH, CDR2 LQKENI. Deletions cut 2 bases from V and 5 bases from J, with 9 bases between. The CDR3 runs 13 residues.

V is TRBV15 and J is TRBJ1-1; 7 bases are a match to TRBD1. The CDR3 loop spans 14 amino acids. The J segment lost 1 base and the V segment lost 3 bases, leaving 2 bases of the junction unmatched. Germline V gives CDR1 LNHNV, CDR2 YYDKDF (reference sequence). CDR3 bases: TGTGCCACCAGCAGTAGGGACAGGAACACTGAAGCTTTCTTT. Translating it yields CATSSRDRNTEAFF.

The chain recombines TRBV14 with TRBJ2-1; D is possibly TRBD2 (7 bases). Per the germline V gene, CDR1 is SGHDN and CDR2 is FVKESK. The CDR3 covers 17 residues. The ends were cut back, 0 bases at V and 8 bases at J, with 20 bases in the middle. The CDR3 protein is CASSQDPTGGRRYEQFF. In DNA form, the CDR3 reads TGTGCCAGCAGCCAAGATCCTACCGGGGGGCGAAGGTATGAGCAGTTCTTC.

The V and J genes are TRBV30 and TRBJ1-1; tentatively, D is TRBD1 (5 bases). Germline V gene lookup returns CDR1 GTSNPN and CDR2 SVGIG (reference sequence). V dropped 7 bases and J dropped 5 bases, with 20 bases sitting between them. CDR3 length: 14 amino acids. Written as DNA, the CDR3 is TGTGCCTATGTCTCGGGAAGGGGCGGAACTGAAGCTTTCTTT. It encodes CAYVSGRGGTEAFF. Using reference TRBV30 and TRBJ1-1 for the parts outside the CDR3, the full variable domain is SQTIHQWPATLVQPVGSPLSLECTVEGTSNPNLYWYRQAAGRGLQLLFYSVGIGQISSEVPQNLSASRPQDRQFILSSKKLLLSDSGFYLCAYVSGRGGTEAFFGQGTRLTVV.

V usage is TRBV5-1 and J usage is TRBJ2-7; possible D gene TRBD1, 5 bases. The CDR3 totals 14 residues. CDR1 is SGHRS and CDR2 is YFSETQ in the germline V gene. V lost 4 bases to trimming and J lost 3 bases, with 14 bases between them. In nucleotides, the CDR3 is TGCGCCAGCAGCAGTCTAGGCAGGGTCTACGAGCAGTACTTC. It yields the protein CASSSLGRVYEQYF.

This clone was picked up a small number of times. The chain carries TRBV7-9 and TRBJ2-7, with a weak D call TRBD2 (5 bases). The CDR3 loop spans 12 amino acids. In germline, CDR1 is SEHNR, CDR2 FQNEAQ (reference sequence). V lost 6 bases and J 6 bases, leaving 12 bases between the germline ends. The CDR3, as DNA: TGTGCCAGCAGGGCCGAGACTATCGAGCAGTACTTC. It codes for CASRAETIEQYF.

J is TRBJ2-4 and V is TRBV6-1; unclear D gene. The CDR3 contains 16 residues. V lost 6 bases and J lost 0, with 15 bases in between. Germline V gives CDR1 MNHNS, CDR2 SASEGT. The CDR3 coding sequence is TGTGCCAGCAGGGAATCTGGCGCCTTAGCCAAAAACATTCAGTACTTC. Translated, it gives CASRESGALAKNIQYF.

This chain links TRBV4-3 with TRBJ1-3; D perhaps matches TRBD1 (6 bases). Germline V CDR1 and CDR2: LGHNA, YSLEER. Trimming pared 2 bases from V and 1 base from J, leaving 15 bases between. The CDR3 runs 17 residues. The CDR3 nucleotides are TGCGCCAGCAGCCAAAGGGGGAACTGGGATTCTGGAAACACCATATATTTT. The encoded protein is CASSQRGNWDSGNTIYF.

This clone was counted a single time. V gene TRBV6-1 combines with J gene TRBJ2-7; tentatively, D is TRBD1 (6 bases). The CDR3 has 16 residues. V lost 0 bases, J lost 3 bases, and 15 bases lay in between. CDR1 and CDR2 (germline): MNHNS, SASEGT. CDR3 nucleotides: TGTGCCAGCAGTGAAGCGGGGCAGGGGTTGTACTACGAGCAGTACTTC. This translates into CASSEAGQGLYYEQYF.

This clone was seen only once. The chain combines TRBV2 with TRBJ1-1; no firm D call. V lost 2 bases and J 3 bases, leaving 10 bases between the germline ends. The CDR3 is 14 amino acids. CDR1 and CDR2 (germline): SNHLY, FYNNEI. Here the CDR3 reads CASSEYGEDTEAFF. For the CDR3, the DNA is TGTGCCAGCAGTGAATATGGGGAGGACACTGAAGCTTTCTTT.

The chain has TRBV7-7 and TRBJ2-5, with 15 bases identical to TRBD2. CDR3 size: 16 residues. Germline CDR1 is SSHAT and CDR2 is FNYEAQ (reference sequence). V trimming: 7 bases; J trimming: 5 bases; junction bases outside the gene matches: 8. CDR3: CASTRWTSGRVETQYF. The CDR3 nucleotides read TGTGCCAGCACCCGATGGACTAGCGGGAGGGTTGAGACCCAGTACTTC.

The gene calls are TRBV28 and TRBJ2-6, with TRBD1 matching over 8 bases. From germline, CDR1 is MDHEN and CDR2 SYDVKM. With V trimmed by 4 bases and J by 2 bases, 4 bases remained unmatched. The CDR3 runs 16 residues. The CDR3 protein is CASSSDRAPGANVLTF. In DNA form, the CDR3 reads TGTGCCAGCAGTTCGGACAGGGCCCCTGGGGCCAACGTCCTGACTTTC.

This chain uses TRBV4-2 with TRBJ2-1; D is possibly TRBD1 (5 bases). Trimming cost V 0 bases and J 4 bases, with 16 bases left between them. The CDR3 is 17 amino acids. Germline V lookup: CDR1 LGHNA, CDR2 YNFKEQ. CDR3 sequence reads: CASSQEGVVPLYNEQFF. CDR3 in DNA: TGTGCCAGCAGCCAAGAAGGGGTGGTCCCCCTGTACAATGAGCAGTTCTTC.

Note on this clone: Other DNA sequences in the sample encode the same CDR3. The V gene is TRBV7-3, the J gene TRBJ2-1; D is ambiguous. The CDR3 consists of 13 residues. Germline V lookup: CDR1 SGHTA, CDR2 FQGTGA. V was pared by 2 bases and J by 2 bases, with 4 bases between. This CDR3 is CASSLPPYNEQFF. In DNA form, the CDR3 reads TGTGCCAGCAGCTTACCCCCCTACAATGAGCAGTTCTTC. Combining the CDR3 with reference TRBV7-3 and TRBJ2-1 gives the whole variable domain GAGVSQTPSNKVTEKGKYVELRCDPISGHTALYWYRQSLGQGPEFLIYFQGTGAADDSGLPNDRFFAVRPEGSVSTLKIQRTERGDSAVYLCASSLPPYNEQFFGPGTRLTVL.

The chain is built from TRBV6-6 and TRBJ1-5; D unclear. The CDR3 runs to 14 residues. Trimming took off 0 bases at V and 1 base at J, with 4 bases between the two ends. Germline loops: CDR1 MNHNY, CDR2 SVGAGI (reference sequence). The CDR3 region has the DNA TGTGCCAGCAGTTACTCTATGAGCAATCAGCCCCAGCATTTT. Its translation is CASSYSMSNQPQHF.

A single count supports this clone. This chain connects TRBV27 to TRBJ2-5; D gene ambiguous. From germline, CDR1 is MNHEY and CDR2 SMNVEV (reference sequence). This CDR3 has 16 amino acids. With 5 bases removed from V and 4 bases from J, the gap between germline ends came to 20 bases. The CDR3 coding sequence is TGTGCCAGCAGTCCTAACAAGGTCAAGGGCCGAGAGACCCAGTACTTC. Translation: CASSPNKVKGRETQYF.

The CDR3 region is CASSLSMGESPYEQYF. The CDR3 DNA is TGTGCCAGCAGTTTATCGATGGGGGAGTCCCCCTACGAGCAGTACTTC. This chain uses TRBV27 with TRBJ2-7; the D gene could be TRBD1 or TRBD2 (5 bases each). Germline lookup yields CDR1 MNHEY and CDR2 SMNVEV (reference sequence). This CDR3 is 16 amino acids long. V lost 0 bases and J 2 bases, leaving 14 bases between the germline ends.

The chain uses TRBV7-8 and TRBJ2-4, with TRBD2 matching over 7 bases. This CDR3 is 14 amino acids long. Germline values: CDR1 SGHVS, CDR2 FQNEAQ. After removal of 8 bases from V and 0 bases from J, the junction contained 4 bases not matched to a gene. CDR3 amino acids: CASGLAEAKNIQYF. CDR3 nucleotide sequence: TGTGCCAGCGGGCTAGCGGAAGCCAAAAACATTCAGTACTTC.

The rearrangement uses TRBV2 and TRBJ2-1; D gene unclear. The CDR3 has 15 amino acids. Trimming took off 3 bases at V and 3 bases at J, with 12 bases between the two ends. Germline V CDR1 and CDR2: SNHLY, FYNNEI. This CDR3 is CASSDVTSYYNEQFF. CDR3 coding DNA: TGTGCCAGCAGTGACGTGACGTCTTACTACAATGAGCAGTTCTTC.

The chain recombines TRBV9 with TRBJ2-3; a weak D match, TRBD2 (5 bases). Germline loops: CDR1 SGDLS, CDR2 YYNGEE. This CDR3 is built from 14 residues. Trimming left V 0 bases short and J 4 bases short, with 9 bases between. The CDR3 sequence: CASSVGERADTQYF. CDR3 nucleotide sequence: TGTGCCAGCAGCGTAGGCGAGAGGGCAGATACGCAGTATTTT.

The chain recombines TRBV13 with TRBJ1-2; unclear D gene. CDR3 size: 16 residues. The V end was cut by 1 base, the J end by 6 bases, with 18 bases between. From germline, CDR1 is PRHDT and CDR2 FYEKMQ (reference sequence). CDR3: CASSLEVMRNSHGYTF. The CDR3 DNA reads TGTGCCAGCAGCTTAGAAGTTATGAGGAATTCTCATGGCTACACCTTC.

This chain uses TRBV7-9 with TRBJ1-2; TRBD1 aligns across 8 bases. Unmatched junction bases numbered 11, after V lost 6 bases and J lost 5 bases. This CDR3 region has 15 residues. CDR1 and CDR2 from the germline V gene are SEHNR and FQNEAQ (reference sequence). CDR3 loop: CASSFSGQVVYGYTF. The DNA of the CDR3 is TGTGCCAGCAGTTTCTCGGGACAGGTCGTTTATGGCTACACCTTC. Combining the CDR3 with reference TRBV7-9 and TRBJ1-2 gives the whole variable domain DTGVSQNPRHKITKRGQNVTFRCDPISEHNRLYWYRQTLGQGPEFLTYFQNEAQLEKSRLLSDRFSAERPKGSFSTLEIQRTEQGDSAMYLCASSFSGQVVYGYTFGSGTRLTVV.

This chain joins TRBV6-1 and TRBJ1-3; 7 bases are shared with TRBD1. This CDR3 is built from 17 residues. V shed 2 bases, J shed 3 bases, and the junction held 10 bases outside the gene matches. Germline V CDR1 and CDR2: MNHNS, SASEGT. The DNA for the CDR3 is TGTGCCAGCAGTGAATTTGGGACAGAGGGGGTTGGAAACACCATATATTTT. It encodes CASSEFGTEGVGNTIYF.

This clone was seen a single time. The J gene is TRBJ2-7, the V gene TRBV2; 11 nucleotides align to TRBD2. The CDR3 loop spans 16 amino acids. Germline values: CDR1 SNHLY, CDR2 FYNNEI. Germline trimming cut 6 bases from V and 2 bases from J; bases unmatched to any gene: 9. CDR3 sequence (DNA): TGTGCCAGCAGGGTTATCATAGCGGGAGGGGCCTACGAGCAGTACTTC. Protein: CASRVIIAGGAYEQYF.

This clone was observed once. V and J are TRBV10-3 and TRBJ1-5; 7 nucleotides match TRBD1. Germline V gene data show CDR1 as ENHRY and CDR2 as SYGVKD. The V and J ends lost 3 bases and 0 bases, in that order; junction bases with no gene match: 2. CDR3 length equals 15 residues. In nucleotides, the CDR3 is TGTGCCATCAGTGAACAGGGGATTAGCAATCAGCCCCAGCATTTT. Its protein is CAISEQGISNQPQHF.

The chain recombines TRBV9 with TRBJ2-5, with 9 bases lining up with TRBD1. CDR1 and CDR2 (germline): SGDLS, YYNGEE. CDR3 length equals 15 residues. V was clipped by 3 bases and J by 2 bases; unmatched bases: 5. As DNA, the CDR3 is TGTGCCAGCAGCGGCCGGGACAGGGATCAAGAGACCCAGTACTTC. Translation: CASSGRDRDQETQYF.